This T cell receptor (beta chain) was recovered during a study of technical replicates of blood from a handful of donors. The CDR3 extends over 16 amino acids. Trimming removed 6 bases at V and 3 bases at J, with 18 bases between. The germline gives CDR1 MNHEY, CDR2 SMNVEV (reference sequence). Assay used: immunoSEQ multiplex PCR; TCRdb lists only in-frame clones, some missing. Of around 53,000 clones listed, about 90% were seen once; the top ten hold about 3.6%. This chain connects TRBV27 to TRBJ2-1; perhaps TRBD2 as D (6 bases). The clonotype was recovered from a human donor in good health. Some clones in this sample may be carry-over from other donors' samples. Sequencing was performed on PBMCs. CDR3 in amino acids: CASSTGGRLNYNEQFF. The CDR3 region has the DNA TGTGCCAGCAGCACCGGGGGAAGGCTAAACTACAATGAGCAGTTCTTC.